Only one count was recorded for the clone carrying this T cell receptor (beta chain). Antigen unknown. Libraries were prepared by immunoSEQ multiplex PCR; TCRdb keeps only in-frame clonotypes and omits some of them. The sample holds under 200,000 clones, more than 75% seen once. The record originates from a study of T cell responses to AZD1222 COVID-19 vaccine. Notes on the study in general: Donors, mostly white British, included more females; clonal diversity was possibly underestimated. The breadth and depth of Spike-specific TCRs increased once two AZD1222 doses had been given. Dominant CD4 TCR responses targeted spike regions 160-218 and 743-854.

Trimming took 3 bases from V and 6 from J, leaving 9 bases between them. Germline values: CDR1 SGHTA, CDR2 FQGTGA. CDR3 length equals 13 residues. This material consisted of peripheral blood, taken on day 0 of MenACWY control vaccination. The source is an adult in good health. The V and J genes are TRBV7-3 and TRBJ2-1, with D possibly being TRBD1 (5 bases). The CDR3 protein is CASSFDSRNEQFF. In DNA form, the CDR3 reads TGTGCCAGCAGCTTTGACAGTCGCAATGAGCAGTTCTTC.